The clone carrying this T cell receptor beta chain appeared many times. Its specificity is not known. This specimen belongs to a study of neurological immune-mediated disorders. It was from 2 million PBMCs stored at -80 C that the unsorted libraries were obtained. Study observations and caveats: Private repertoires in all groups were suggested, as expanded clones shared no CDR3 amino acid sequences across subjects. It was HTLV-1-associated myelopathy that showed the most TCR clonal expansion, while multiple sclerosis showed the least, falling below healthy controls.

This CDR3 has 13 amino acids. Germline V gene sequence: CDR1 SGHRS, CDR2 YFSETQ. V lost 7 bases, J lost 5 bases, and 4 bases stayed unmatched. MiXCR was run by TCRdb on the 5' RACE reads, yielding one entry per CDR3 protein. The data hold fewer than 90,000 distinct CDR3 sequences, with 9% to 12% observed a single time. The clonotype originates from a man in his forties in good health. This sequence joins TRBV5-1 and TRBJ2-3, with TRBD1 matching 10 bases. The sequenced sample consisted of PBMCs. CDR3 sequence: CASFRDRGDTQYF. CDR3 DNA sequence: TGCGCCAGCTTCCGGGACAGGGGAGATACGCAGTATTTT.